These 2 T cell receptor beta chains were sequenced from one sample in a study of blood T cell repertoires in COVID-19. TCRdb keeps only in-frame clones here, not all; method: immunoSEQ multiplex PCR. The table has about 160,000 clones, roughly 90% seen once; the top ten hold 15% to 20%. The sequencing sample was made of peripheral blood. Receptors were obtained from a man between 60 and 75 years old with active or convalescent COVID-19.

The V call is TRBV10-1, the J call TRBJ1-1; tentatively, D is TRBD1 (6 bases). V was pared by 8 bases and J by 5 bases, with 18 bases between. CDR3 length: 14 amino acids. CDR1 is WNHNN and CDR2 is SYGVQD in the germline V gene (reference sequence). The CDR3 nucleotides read TGCGCCAGCGGACCTACAGGGTTTGGTACTGAAGCTTTCTTT. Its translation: CASGPTGFGTEAFF.

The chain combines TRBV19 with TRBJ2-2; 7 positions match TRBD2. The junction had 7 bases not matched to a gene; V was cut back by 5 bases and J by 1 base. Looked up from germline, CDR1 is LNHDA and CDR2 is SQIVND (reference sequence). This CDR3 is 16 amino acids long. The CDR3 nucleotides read TGTGCCAGTAGTTCATCGGGGGGAGAGAACACCGGGGAGCTGTTTTTT. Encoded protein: CASSSSGGENTGELFF.